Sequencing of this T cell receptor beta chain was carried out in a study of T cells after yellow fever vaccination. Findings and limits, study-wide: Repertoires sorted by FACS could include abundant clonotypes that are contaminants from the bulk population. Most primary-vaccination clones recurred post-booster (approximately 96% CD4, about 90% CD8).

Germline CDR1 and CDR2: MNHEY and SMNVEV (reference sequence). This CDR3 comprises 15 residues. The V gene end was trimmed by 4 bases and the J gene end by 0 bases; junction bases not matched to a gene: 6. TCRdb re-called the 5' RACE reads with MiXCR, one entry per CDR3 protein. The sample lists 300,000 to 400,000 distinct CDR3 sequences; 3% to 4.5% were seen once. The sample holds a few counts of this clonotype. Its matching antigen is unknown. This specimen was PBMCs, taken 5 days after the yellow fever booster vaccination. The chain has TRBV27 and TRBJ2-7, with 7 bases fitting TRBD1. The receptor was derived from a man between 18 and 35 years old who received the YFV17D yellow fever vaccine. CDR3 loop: CASSSRTGLSYEQYF. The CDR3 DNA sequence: TGTGCCAGCAGTTCTAGGACAGGCCTCTCCTACGAGCAGTACTTC.